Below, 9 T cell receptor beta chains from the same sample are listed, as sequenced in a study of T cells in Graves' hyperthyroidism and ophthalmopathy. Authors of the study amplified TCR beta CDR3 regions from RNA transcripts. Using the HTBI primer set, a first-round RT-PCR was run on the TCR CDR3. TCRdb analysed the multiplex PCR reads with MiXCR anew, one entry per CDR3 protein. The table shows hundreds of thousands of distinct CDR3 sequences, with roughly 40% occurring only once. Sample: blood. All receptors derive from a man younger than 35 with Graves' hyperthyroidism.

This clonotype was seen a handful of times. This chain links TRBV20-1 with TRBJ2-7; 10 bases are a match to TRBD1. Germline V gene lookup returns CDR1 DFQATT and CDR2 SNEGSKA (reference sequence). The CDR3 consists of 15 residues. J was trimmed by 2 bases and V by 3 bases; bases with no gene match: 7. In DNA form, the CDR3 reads TGCAGTGCTAGTGGGGTCGGGACAGGGGCCTACGAGCAGTACTTC. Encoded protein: CSASGVGTGAYEQYF.

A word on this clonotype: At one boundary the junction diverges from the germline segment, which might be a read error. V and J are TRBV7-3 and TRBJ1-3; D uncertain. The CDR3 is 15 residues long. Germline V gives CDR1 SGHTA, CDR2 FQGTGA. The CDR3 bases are TGCGCCAGCAGCTCGCCTTCAAACCCTGGAAACACCATATATTTT. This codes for CASSSPSNPGNTIYF.

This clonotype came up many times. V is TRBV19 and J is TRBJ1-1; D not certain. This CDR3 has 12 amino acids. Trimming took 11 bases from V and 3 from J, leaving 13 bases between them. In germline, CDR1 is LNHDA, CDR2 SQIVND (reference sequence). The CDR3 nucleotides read TGTGCCCACCAATTGCGGGACACTGAAGCTTTCTTT. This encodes CAHQLRDTEAFF.

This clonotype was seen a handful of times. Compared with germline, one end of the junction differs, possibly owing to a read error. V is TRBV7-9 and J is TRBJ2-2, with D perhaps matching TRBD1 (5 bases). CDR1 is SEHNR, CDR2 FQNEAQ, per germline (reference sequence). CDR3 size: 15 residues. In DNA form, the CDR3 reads TGTACCAGCAGGAAAGGGGCAGCGAACACCGGGGAGCTGTTTTTT. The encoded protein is CTSRKGAANTGELFF.

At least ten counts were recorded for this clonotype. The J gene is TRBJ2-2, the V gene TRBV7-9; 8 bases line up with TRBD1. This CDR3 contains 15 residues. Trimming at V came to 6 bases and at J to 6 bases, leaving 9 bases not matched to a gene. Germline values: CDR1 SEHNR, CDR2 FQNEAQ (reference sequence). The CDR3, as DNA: TGTGCCAGCAGGGTGCAGGGGGCAAAAGCCGGGGAGCTGTTTTTT. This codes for CASRVQGAKAGELFF.

CDR3 residues: CASSEHQPQHF. The DNA for the CDR3 is TGTGCCAGCAGTGAGCATCAGCCCCAGCATTTT. This chain joins TRBV28 and TRBJ1-5, with D hard to call. CDR1 is MDHEN, CDR2 SYDVKM, per germline. The CDR3 contains 11 residues. Trimming left V 5 bases short and J 5 bases short, with 4 bases between.

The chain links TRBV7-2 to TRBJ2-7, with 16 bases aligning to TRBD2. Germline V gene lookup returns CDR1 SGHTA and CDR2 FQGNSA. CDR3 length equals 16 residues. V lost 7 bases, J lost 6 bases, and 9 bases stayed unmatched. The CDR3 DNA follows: TGTGCCAGCATTCGTGAGGGACTAGCGGGAGGGCCCGAGCAGTACTTC. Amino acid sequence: CASIREGLAGGPEQYF.

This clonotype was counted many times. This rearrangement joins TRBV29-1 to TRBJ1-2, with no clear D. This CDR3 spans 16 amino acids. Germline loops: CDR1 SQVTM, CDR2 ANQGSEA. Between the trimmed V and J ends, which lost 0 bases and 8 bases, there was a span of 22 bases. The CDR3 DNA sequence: TGCAGCGTTGAAGATCTAGCTGGGAACCTGGCGGGAGGCTACACCTTC. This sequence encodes CSVEDLAGNLAGGYTF.

CDR3 region: CASSSEDRTHGYTF. CDR3 DNA: TGTGCCAGCAGTTCCGAGGACAGGACCCATGGCTACACCTTC. V and J are TRBV6-5 and TRBJ1-2; 7 nucleotides match TRBD1. Germline V gene lookup returns CDR1 MNHEY and CDR2 SVGAGI. V shed 4 bases, J shed 6 bases, and the junction held 8 bases outside the gene matches. The CDR3 has 14 residues.